Presented here are 21 T cell receptor beta chains from one specimen sequenced in a study of blood T cells in healthy people across ages. Primers used in a second PCR of about 7 to 11 cycles were a sample-barcoded 5' primer and a J-beta primer mix. TCRdb itself ran the 5' RACE reads through MiXCR, one entry per CDR3 protein. The sample lists 630,000 or so distinct CDR3 sequences; approximately 30% were seen once. Sequenced: blood. The receptor source for this set is a woman of 80 years or more in good health.

This rearrangement joins TRBV7-3 to TRBJ2-5; 8 bases match TRBD2. Germline lookup yields CDR1 SGHTA and CDR2 FQGTGA. The CDR3 has 15 amino acids. V was clipped by 3 bases and J by 11 bases; unmatched bases: 14. CDR3 protein: CASSFMAGGVGEQYF. The CDR3 DNA reads as TGTGCCAGCAGCTTTATGGCGGGGGGAGTCGGGGAGCAGTACTTC.

A note on this clonotype: Lacking the conserved final phenylalanine or tryptophan, this CDR3 likely reflects a read error. No DNA is shown, since the ends of the CDR3 on it are uncertain; the CDR3 is the one TCRdb lists. The chain is built from TRBV2 and TRBJ2-3; TRBD1, the D gene given by the table, was not confirmed from the DNA. CDR1 and CDR2 (germline): SNHLY, FYNNEI. The CDR3 is 15 residues long, ends included. The CDR3 loop is CASSDAVGQGVTQDC.

This clonotype has only a few counts. A much larger clone lies a single base off, so this may be a read error. The V gene is TRBV4-1, the J gene TRBJ1-1; D ambiguous. Per the germline V gene, CDR1 is MGHRA and CDR2 is YSYEKL. This CDR3 region has 15 residues. V lost 0 bases and J 4 bases, leaving 12 bases between the germline ends. Here the CDR3 DNA reads TGCGCCAGCAGCCAAGAATCGGCCGGACGCACTGAAGCTTTCTTT. This gives the protein CASSQESAGRTEAFF.

Note on this clonotype: A much larger clone sits a single nucleotide away, making a read error possible. This chain connects TRBV20-1 to TRBJ1-2, with D unresolved. CDR3 size: 13 residues. V was trimmed by 1 base and J by 4 bases, leaving 10 bases between them. CDR1 and CDR2 (germline): DFQATT, SNEGSKA (reference sequence). In DNA, the CDR3 is TGCAGTGCTAGAGCCACACCGCCCTATGGCTACACCTTC. Amino acids: CSARATPPYGYTF.

In regard to this clonotype: A much larger clone is a single base away; this may be a read error. This sequence joins TRBV9 and TRBJ1-6; 10 bases agree with TRBD1. CDR1 and CDR2 (germline): SGDLS, YYNGEE. Losses at the gene ends were 3 bases for V and 9 bases for J; bases not matched to a gene: 12. The CDR3 spans 17 residues. Here the CDR3 DNA reads TGTGCCAGCAGCGCGTCGGGACAGGGGAGGGTCGTTTCACCCCTCCACTTT. Translation gives CASSASGQGRVVSPLHF.

A word on this clonotype: One base away lies a much larger clone, so this may be a sequencing read error. The CDR3 region has the DNA TGTGCCAGCAGTTGGGGTAGCGGGGGTAGCACAGATACGCGGTATTTT. Protein product: CASSWGSGGSTDTRYF. V and J are TRBV27 and TRBJ2-3; 9 positions match TRBD2. Looked up from germline, CDR1 is MNHEY and CDR2 is SMNVEV (reference sequence). There are 16 residues in the CDR3.

The rearrangement uses TRBV3-1 and TRBJ2-3, with TRBD2 matching 8 bases. The V gene's germline CDR1 is LGHDT and CDR2 YNNKEL (reference sequence). The trim removed 7 bases at V and 4 bases at J, leaving 10 bases unmatched. The CDR3 is 15 amino acids. In DNA, the CDR3 is TGTGCCAGCAAACTAACGGGGGGGGGATCAGATACGCAGTATTTT. This gives the protein CASKLTGGGSDTQYF.

This clonotype occurred a few times. A much larger clone sits a single nucleotide away, making a read error possible. This chain joins TRBV15 and TRBJ2-7, with 7 positions matching TRBD1. Germline lookup yields CDR1 LNHNV and CDR2 YYDKDF (reference sequence). CDR3 length: 15 amino acids. After removal of 3 bases from V and 10 bases from J, the junction contained 15 bases not matched to a gene. Written as DNA, the CDR3 is TGTGCCACCAGCAGGGCCCAGACAGGGAGAGGGGCCCAGTACTTC. Its protein product is CATSRAQTGRGAQYF.

This chain connects TRBV12-3 or TRBV12-4 to TRBJ1-1; TRBD1 matches 9 bases. The CDR3 runs 12 residues. The J segment lost 9 bases and the V segment lost 5 bases, leaving 4 bases of the junction unmatched. The CDR3 loop is CASSPGTGKAFF. DNA for the CDR3: TGTGCCAGCAGTCCCGGGACAGGGAAAGCTTTCTTT.

Points on this clonotype: Possible read error: a much larger clone is one base away. The chain joins TRBV20-1 to TRBJ1-2, with D unclear. Germline values: CDR1 DFQATT, CDR2 SNEGSKA (reference sequence). V was pared by 3 bases and J by 8 bases, with 16 bases between. The CDR3 runs 13 residues. The CDR3 protein is CSASSDRRGGYTF. DNA for the CDR3: TGCAGTGCTAGTTCGGACCGGCGAGGGGGCTACACCTTC.

The table lists this clonotype with a few counts. The chain recombines TRBV20-1 with TRBJ1-1, with 8 nucleotides matching TRBD1. Looked up from germline, CDR1 is DFQATT and CDR2 is SNEGSKA (reference sequence). This CDR3 is built from 13 residues. The ends lost 6 bases at V and 2 bases at J; junction bases unmatched: 5. The CDR3 DNA reads as TGCAGTGCCTCAGGGGGCGGAAACACTGAAGCTTTCTTT. Its protein is CSASGGGNTEAFF.

This clonotype was counted at least ten times. The rearrangement joins TRBV5-1 to TRBJ2-1; no reliable D call. The germline gives CDR1 SGHRS, CDR2 YFSETQ. There are 15 residues in the CDR3. Deletions cut 1 base from V and 0 bases from J, with 8 bases between. CDR3 protein: CASSLTVSSYNEQFF. The CDR3, as DNA: TGCGCCAGCAGCTTGACAGTGAGCTCCTACAATGAGCAGTTCTTC.

V is TRBV5-1 and J is TRBJ2-1; perhaps D is TRBD1 or TRBD2 (5 bases each). The CDR3 consists of 15 residues. Germline lookup yields CDR1 SGHRS and CDR2 YFSETQ. Trimming took off 0 bases at V and 4 bases at J, with 11 bases between the two ends. CDR3 in DNA: TGCGCCAGCAGCTTGGGCCGGGACGGATACAATGAGCAGTTCTTC. Translation: CASSLGRDGYNEQFF.

There are many counts of this clonotype. The rearrangement uses TRBV6-6 and TRBJ2-7; D is possibly TRBD2 (5 bases). This CDR3 is built from 13 residues. Germline assignment: CDR1 MNHNY and CDR2 SVGAGI (reference sequence). Trimming took 0 bases from V and 5 from J, leaving 8 bases between them. The CDR3 reads CASSYSDGNEQYF. In DNA, the CDR3 is TGTGCCAGCAGTTACTCGGACGGGAACGAGCAGTACTTC.

This clonotype has a handful of counts. This chain links TRBV5-1 with TRBJ1-1; D gene uncertain. The CDR3 has 11 residues. Trimming pared 6 bases from V and 3 bases from J, leaving 6 bases between. CDR1 and CDR2 (germline): SGHRS, YFSETQ. CDR3 sequence (DNA): TGCGCCAGCAAGGAGGACACTGAAGCTTTCTTT. Its protein is CASKEDTEAFF.

This clonotype has ten or more counts. Here the CDR3 reads CASSPWGNSYEQYF. The CDR3 DNA is TGTGCCAGCAGCCCCTGGGGGAACTCCTACGAGCAGTACTTC. The V call is TRBV3-1, the J call TRBJ2-7; either TRBD1 or TRBD2 may fit D (5 bases each). The CDR3 consists of 14 residues. Per the germline V gene, CDR1 is LGHDT and CDR2 is YNNKEL (reference sequence). The ends were cut back, 4 bases at V and 0 bases at J, with 10 bases in the middle.

This chain links TRBV9 with TRBJ2-3; D is undetermined. Germline V lookup: CDR1 SGDLS, CDR2 YYNGEE. The CDR3 is 15 amino acids. Trimming pared 0 bases from V and 2 bases from J, leaving 10 bases between. DNA of the CDR3: TGTGCCAGCAGCGTAGAGGCGGTTAACACAGATACGCAGTATTTT. Its protein is CASSVEAVNTDTQYF. The full variable domain, rest sourced from reference TRBV9 and TRBJ2-3, is DSGVTQTPKHLITATGQRVTLRCSPRSGDLSVYWYQQSLDQGLQFLIQYYNGEERAKGNILERFSAQQFPDLHSELNLSSLELGDSALYFCASSVEAVNTDTQYFGPGTRLTVL.

In this sample, this clonotype turned up many times. CDR3 DNA: TGTGCCTGGAGTACCGGACTAGCGGGGGGGATTGAGACCCAGTACTTC. Its protein product is CAWSTGLAGGIETQYF. The chain has TRBV30 and TRBJ2-5, with 15 nucleotides matching TRBD2. Losses at the gene ends were 2 bases for V and 5 bases for J; bases not matched to a gene: 6. CDR3 length: 16 amino acids. Germline V gives CDR1 GTSNPN, CDR2 SVGIG (reference sequence).

Points on this clonotype: A much more abundant neighbour one base away suggests this may be a read error. The chain uses TRBV7-8 and TRBJ2-1; D ambiguous. The better agreement between TRBJ2-7 and the DNA end casts doubt on the J call. There are 15 residues in the CDR3. Germline V gives CDR1 SGHVS, CDR2 FQNEAQ. This CDR3 is CASSLVPLTYNEQYF. CDR3 in DNA: TGTGCCAGCAGCTTAGTGCCTTTAACCTACAATGAGCAGTACTTC.

This clonotype was found many times. The V gene is TRBV29-1, the J gene TRBJ2-7; 7 bases align to TRBD1. The junction had 6 bases not matched to a gene; V was cut back by 7 bases and J by 6 bases. The V gene's germline CDR1 is SQVTM and CDR2 ANQGSEA. The CDR3 has 11 amino acids. This chain's CDR3 is CSARDSGEQYF. The CDR3 DNA sequence: TGCAGCGCTCGGGACAGCGGCGAGCAGTACTTC.

The chain combines TRBV4-1 with TRBJ2-2, with a tentative D call TRBD1 (5 bases). With 0 bases removed from V and 3 bases from J, the gap between germline ends came to 14 bases. Germline V gives CDR1 MGHRA, CDR2 YSYEKL. The CDR3 contains 17 residues. In DNA, the CDR3 is TGCGCCAGCAGCCAAGAAAGCCTGGGGCGTTACACCGGGGAGCTGTTTTTT. Amino acid sequence: CASSQESLGRYTGELFF.